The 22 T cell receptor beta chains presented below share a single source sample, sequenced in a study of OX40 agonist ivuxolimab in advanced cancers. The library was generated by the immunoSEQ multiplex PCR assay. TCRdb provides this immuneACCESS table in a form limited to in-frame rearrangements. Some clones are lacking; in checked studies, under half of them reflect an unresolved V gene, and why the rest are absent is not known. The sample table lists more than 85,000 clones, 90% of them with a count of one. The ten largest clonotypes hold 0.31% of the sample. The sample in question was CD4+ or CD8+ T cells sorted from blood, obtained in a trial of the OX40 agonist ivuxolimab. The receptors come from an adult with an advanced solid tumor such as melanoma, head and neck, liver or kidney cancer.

The CDR3 bases are TGTGCCAGCAGCTTAGAGATAGCTAGCCTCTACGAGCAGTACTTC. It is translated as CASSLEIASLYEQYF. V usage is TRBV7-8 and J usage is TRBJ2-7, with D possibly matching TRBD2 (5 bases). This CDR3 is 15 amino acids long. V gave up 1 base and J gave up 3 bases, with 13 bases separating them. CDR1 is SGHVS and CDR2 is FQNEAQ in the germline V gene.

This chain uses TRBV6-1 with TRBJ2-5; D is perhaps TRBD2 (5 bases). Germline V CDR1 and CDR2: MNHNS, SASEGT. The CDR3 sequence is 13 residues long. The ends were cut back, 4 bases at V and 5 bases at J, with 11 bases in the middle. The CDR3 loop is CASSGGLVETQYF. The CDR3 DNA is TGTGCCAGCAGTGGAGGGCTGGTCGAGACCCAGTACTTC.

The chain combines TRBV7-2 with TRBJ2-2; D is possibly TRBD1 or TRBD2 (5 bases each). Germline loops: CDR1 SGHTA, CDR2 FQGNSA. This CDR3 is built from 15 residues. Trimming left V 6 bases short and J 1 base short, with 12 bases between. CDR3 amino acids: CASRPGTENTGELFF. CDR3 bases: TGTGCCAGCAGGCCCGGGACGGAGAACACCGGGGAGCTGTTTTTT.

CDR3 loop: CATSPYNQPQHF. CDR3 nucleotides: TGTGCCACCAGCCCTTATAATCAGCCCCAGCATTTT. This chain connects TRBV15 to TRBJ1-5; D uncertain. Germline loops: CDR1 LNHNV, CDR2 YYDKDF (reference sequence). This CDR3 contains 12 residues. V was trimmed by 5 bases and J by 4 bases, leaving 6 bases between them.

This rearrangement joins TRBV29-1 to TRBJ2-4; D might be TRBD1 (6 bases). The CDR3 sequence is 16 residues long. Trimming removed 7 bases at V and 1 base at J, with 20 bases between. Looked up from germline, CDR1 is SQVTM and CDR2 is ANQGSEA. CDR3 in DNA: TGCAGCGCTCAACCCAGGGGAGATAGTGCCAAAAACATTCAGTACTTC. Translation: CSAQPRGDSAKNIQYF.

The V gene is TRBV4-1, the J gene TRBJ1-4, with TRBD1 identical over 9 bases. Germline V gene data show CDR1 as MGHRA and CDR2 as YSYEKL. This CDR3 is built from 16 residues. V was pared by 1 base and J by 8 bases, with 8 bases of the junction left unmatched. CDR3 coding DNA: TGCGCCAGCAGCCAAGCTCCGACAGGGGGGGAGGAAAAACTGTTTTTT. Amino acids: CASSQAPTGGEEKLFF.

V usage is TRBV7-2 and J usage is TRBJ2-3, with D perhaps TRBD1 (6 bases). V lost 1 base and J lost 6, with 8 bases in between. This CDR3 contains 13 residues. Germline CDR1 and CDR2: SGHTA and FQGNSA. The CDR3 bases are TGTGCCAGCAGCTTAGTTCAGGGGGATACGCAGTATTTT. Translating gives CASSLVQGDTQYF.

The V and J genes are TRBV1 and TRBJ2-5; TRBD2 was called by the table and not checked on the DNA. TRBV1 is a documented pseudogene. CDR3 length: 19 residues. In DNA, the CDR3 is TGCACCAGCAGCCTACCGGGACTAGCGGGTACAGAGTTTCAAGAGACCCAGTACTTC. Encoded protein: CTSSLPGLAGTEFQETQYF.

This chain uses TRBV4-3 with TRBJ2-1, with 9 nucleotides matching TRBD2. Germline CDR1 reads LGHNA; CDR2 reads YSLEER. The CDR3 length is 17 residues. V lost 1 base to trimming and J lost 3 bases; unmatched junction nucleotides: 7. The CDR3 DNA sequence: TGCGCCAGCAGCCAAGGGGTAGTAGCGGGGGACTACAATGAGCAGTTCTTC. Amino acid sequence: CASSQGVVAGDYNEQFF.

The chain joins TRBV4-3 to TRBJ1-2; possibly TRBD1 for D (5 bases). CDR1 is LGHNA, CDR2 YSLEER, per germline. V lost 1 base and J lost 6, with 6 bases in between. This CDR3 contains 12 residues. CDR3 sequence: CASSQGGNGYTF. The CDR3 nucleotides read TGCGCCAGCAGCCAAGGGGGCAATGGCTACACCTTC.

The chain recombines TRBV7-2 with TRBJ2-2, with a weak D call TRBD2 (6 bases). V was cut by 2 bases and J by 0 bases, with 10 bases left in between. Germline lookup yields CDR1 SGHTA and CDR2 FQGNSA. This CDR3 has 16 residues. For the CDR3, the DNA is TGTGCCAGCAGCTTACCCGGGAGAACGAACACCGGGGAGCTGTTTTTT. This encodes CASSLPGRTNTGELFF.

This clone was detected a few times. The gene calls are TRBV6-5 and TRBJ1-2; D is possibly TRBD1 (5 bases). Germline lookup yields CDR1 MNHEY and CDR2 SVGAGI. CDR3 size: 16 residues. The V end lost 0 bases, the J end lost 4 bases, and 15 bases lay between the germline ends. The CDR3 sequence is CASSYSAGQHAYGYTF. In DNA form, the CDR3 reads TGTGCCAGCAGTTACTCAGCAGGGCAACACGCCTATGGCTACACCTTC.

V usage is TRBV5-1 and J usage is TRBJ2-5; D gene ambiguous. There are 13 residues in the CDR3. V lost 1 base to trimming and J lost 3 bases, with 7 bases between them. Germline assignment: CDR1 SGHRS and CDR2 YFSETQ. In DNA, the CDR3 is TGCGCCAGCAGCTTGTACGGAGAAGAGACCCAGTACTTC. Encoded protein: CASSLYGEETQYF. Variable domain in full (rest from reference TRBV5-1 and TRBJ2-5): KAGVTQTPRYLIKTRGQQVTLSCSPISGHRSVSWYQQTPGQGLQFLFEYFSETQRNKGNFPGRFSGRQFSNSRSEMNVSTLELGDSALYLCASSLYGEETQYFGPGTRLLVL.

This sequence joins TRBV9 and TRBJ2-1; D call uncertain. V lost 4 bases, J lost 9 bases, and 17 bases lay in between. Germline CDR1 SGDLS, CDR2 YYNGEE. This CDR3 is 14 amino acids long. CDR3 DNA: TGTGCCAGCAGCAGAGGTCAGGCTCCGTCTGAGCAGTTCTTC. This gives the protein CASSRGQAPSEQFF.

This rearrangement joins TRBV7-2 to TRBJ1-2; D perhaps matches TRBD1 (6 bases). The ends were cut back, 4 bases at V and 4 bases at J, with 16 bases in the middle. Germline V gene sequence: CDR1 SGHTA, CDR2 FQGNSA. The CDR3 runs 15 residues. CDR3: CASSYLSGTSYGYTF. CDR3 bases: TGTGCCAGCAGCTACTTATCCGGGACAAGCTATGGCTACACCTTC.

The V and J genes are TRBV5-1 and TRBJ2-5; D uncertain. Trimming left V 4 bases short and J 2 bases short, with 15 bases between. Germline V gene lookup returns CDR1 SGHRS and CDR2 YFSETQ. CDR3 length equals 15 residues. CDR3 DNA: TGCGCCAGCAGCCGGACGAGAATGGCGCAAGAGACCCAGTACTTC. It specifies CASSRTRMAQETQYF.

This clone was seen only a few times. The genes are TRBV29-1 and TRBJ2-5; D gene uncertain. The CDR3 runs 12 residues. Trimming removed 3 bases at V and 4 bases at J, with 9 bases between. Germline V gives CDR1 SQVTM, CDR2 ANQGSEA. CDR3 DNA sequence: TGCAGCGTTGACAAGGGTGGAGAGACCCAGTACTTC. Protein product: CSVDKGGETQYF.

The CDR3 protein is CASSFGTGKAFF. The CDR3 nucleotides are TGTGCCAGCAGCTTCGGGACAGGGAAAGCTTTCTTT. The chain employs TRBV11-1 and TRBJ1-1; 9 nucleotides agree with TRBD1. This CDR3 has 12 amino acids. Germline V gene sequence: CDR1 SGHAT, CDR2 FQDESV (reference sequence). The junction had 2 bases not matched to a gene; V was cut back by 3 bases and J by 9 bases.

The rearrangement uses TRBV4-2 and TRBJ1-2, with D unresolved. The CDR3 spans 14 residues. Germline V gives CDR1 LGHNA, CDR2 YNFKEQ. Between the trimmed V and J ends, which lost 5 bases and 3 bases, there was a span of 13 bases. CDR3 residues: CASSFRVGDYGYTF. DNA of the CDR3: TGTGCCAGCAGCTTCCGCGTCGGGGACTATGGCTACACCTTC.

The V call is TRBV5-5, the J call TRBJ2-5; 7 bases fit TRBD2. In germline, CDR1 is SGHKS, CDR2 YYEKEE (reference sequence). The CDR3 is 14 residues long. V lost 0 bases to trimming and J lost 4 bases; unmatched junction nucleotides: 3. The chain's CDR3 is CASSLAGGVETQYF. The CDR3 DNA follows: TGTGCCAGCAGCTTGGCTGGGGGGGTAGAGACCCAGTACTTC.

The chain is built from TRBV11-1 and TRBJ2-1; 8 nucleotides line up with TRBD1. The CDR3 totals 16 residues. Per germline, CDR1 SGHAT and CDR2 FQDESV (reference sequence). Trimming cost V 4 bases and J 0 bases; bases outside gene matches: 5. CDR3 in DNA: TGTGCCAGCAGCTGGGGACAGGTCCTCTCCTACAATGAGCAGTTCTTC. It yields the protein CASSWGQVLSYNEQFF.

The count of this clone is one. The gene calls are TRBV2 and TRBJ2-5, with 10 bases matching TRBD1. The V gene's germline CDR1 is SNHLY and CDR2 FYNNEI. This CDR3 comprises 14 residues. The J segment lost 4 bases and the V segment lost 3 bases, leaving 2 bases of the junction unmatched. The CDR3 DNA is TGTGCCAGCAGTGACGGGACAGGGGTAGAGACCCAGTACTTC. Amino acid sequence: CASSDGTGVETQYF. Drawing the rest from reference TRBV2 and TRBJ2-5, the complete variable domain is EPEVTQTPSHQVTQMGQEVILRCVPISNHLYFYWYRQILGQKVEFLVSFYNNEISEKSEIFDDQFSVERPDGSNFTLKIRSTKLEDSAMYFCASSDGTGVETQYFGPGTRLLVL.